This T cell receptor (beta chain) was found in a study of shared clonotypes between healthy human individuals. CDR3 length: 14 residues. Trimming took 4 bases from V and 8 from J; bases not matched to a gene: 7. Germline V gives CDR1 MNHNS, CDR2 SASEGT. Generated by immunoSEQ multiplex PCR, the TCRdb table keeps only in-frame clones and is missing some. The data contain roughly 2.2 million clones, 85% to 95% of them singletons. Source material: naive CD4+ T cells from PBMCs. Subset given: CD45RA+ positively selected. The chain recombines TRBV6-1 with TRBJ1-4, with 7 bases fitting TRBD1. The receptor was isolated from a man between 18 and 35 years old in good health. Some clones in this sample may be carry-over from other donors' samples. Here the CDR3 reads CASSAFPGGEKLFF. CDR3 nucleotide sequence: TGTGCCAGCAGTGCTTTCCCAGGGGGGGAAAAACTGTTTTTT.